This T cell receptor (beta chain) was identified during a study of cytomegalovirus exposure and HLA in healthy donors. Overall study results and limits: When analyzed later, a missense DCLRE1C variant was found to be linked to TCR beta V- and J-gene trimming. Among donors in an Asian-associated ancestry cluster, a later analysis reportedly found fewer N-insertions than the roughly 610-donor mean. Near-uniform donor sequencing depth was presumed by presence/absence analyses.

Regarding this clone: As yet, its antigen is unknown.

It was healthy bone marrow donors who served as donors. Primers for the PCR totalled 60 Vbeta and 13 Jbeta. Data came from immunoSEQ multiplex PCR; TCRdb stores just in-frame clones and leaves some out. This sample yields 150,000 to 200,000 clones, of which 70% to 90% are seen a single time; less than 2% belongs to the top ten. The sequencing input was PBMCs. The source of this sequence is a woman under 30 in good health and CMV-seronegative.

The CDR3 bases are TGTGCCAGCAGTGCAGGGGATAGCAATCAGCCCCAGCATTTT. Translation: CASSAGDSNQPQHF. The chain is built from TRBV6-5 and TRBJ1-5; tentative D call: TRBD1 (6 bases). CDR1 is MNHEY and CDR2 is SVGAGI in the germline V gene. The CDR3 spans 14 residues. With 5 bases removed from V and 0 bases from J, the gap between germline ends came to 8 bases.